Listed below are T cell receptor beta chains from one sample, sequenced in a study of blood T cell repertoires in COVID-19. TCRdb's copy holds only in-frame clones and misses some; the assay was immunoSEQ multiplex PCR. The sample lists around 450,000 clones; roughly nine tenths were seen once. Sequenced sample: PBMCs or T cells enriched from blood (not recorded which). The receptors come from a woman younger than 30 who had recovered from COVID-19. Both conserved end residues are part of each CDR3. A D gene is named only where the DNA matches it firmly. Rows give clone size only sometimes, using once, few, many, or a class for an expanded clone.

j_gene,d_gene,v_gene,abundance,CDR3nt,CDR3aa
TRBJ1-1,NA,TRBV6-5,NA,TGTGCCATCGCCGGTTCTCTGAACACTGAAGCTTTCTTT,CAIAGSLNTEAFF
TRBJ2-3,TRBD1,TRBV27,NA,TGTGCCAGCAGTACCCAAGGGGGCGCAAGCACAGATACGCAGTATTTT,CASSTQGGASTDTQYF
TRBJ1-1,NA,TRBV15,NA,TGTGCCACCACCGACAGGAACACTGAAGCTTTCTTT,CATTDRNTEAFF
TRBJ2-7,TRBD2,TRBV6-2/TRBV6-3,NA,TGTGCCAGCAGTTACAAGGGACTAGCGGGGGGGAACCCCTACGAGCAGTACTTC,CASSYKGLAGGNPYEQYF
TRBJ2-5,NA,TRBV10-3,NA,TGTGCCTCCCGGGGGGCAGGGGTTCGGGAGACCCAGTACTTC,CASRGAGVRETQYF
TRBJ2-2,TRBD1,TRBV28,NA,TGTGCCAGCAGTTCCGGGACAGGGGACACCGGGGAGCTGTTTTTT,CASSSGTGDTGELFF
TRBJ1-1,NA,TRBV5-1,NA,TGCGCCAGCAGCTTGGAGGGAGGTGACACTGAAGCTTTCTTT,CASSLEGGDTEAFF
TRBJ1-2,NA,TRBV7-2,NA,TGTGCCAGCAGCTCTTCTCCCAGGGTTCGGGACTATGGCTACACCTTC,CASSSSPRVRDYGYTF
TRBJ1-1,NA,TRBV29-1,NA,TGCAGCGTTGAGCGCGGGGGTCAAAACACTGAAGCTTTCTTT,CSVERGGQNTEAFF
TRBJ1-6,NA,TRBV18,NA,TGTGCCAGCTCACCAGAGGCAGGGGACGGCTCACCCCTCCACTTT,CASSPEAGDGSPLHF
TRBJ1-4,NA,TRBV11-2,NA,TGTGCCAGCAGCTTAGTGTCGGGGTTGGGTCGGGAAAAACTGTTTTTT,CASSLVSGLGREKLFF
TRBJ1-1,TRBD1,TRBV6-1,NA,TGTGCCAGCAGTGAAGCTCGGAGGGATGCAGGGGGTCGCACTGAAGCTTTCTTT,CASSEARRDAGGRTEAFF
TRBJ2-1,NA,TRBV24-1,NA,TGTGCCACCAGTGACCCCGTGACGACAGGCTCCTACAATGAGCAGTTCTTC,CATSDPVTTGSYNEQFF
TRBJ2-7,TRBD1,TRBV20-1,NA,TGCAGTGCTGGACAGGACTACGAGCAGTACTTC,CSAGQDYEQYF
TRBJ1-5,NA,TRBV2,once,TGTGCCAGCAGTGACGGGTTTCAGCCCCAGCATTTT,CASSDGFQPQHF
TRBJ2-7,NA,TRBV6-6,NA,TGTGCCAGCAGTTACCGAGCACCGCTCTCCTACGAGCAGTACTTC,CASSYRAPLSYEQYF
TRBJ1-3,NA,TRBV29-1,NA,TGCAGCGTCGCGATGATACTAGGAAACACCATATATTTT,CSVAMILGNTIYF
TRBJ2-1,NA,TRBV30,once,TGTGCCTGGAGTGTGGGGGGATCTCGGAATGAGCAGTTCTTC,CAWSVGGSRNEQFF
TRBJ1-6,NA,TRBV28,NA,TGTGCCAGCAGTTTTACCGGGTCACCCTCCTATAATTCACCCCTCCACTTT,CASSFTGSPSYNSPLHF
TRBJ2-3,TRBD2,TRBV5-1,NA,TGCGCCAGCAGCTCGCGTACCCCGTTGAGCGGGGGTTTCACAGATACGCAGTATTTT,CASSSRTPLSGGFTDTQYF
TRBJ1-2,NA,TRBV28,NA,TGTGCCAGCATCAGCCCAGGGGACCCTAACTATGGCTACACCTTC,CASISPGDPNYGYTF
TRBJ2-3,TRBD1,TRBV12-5,NA,TGTGCTAGTGGTCCCGGGACAGTTGGAGATACGCAGTATTTT,CASGPGTVGDTQYF
TRBJ2-7,NA,TRBV3-1/TRBV3-2,NA,TGTGCCAGCAGCAATGCTGCAGGGTCGCGCGAGCAGTACTTC,CASSNAAGSREQYF
TRBJ2-1,NA,TRBV11-2,few,TGTGCCAGCAGCTTAGACAGGGTCGACGATGAGCAGTTCTTC,CASSLDRVDDEQFF
TRBJ2-1,NA,TRBV6-5,NA,TGTGCCAGCAGTAGGACTTACAATGAGCAGTTCTTC,CASSRTYNEQFF
TRBJ1-2,NA,TRBV11-2,NA,TGTGCCAGCAGCTCTACCCGCGCCACAGGGAAGCGTGGCTACACCTTC,CASSSTRATGKRGYTF
TRBJ2-2,TRBD2,TRBV15,once,TGTGCCACCAGCAGAGGGCAGGGCGGGAGAACCGGGGAGCTGTTTTTT,CATSRGQGGRTGELFF
TRBJ1-5,NA,TRBV28,NA,TGTGCCAGCAGTTTAGGGGGGAGTCAGCCCCAGCATTTT,CASSLGGSQPQHF
TRBJ2-5,TRBD2,TRBV28,once,TGTGCCAGCAGTTTATCACCGGGGGGGGAGGAAGAGACCCAGTACTTC,CASSLSPGGEEETQYF
TRBJ1-5,NA,TRBV12-3/TRBV12-4,NA,TGTGCCAGCAGTTTAGAGAGACAGCCCCAGCATTTT,CASSLERQPQHF
TRBJ2-7,NA,TRBV7-2,NA,TGTGCCAGCAGCTTAGTCGAGGCGGGAGAGCAGTACTTC,CASSLVEAGEQYF
TRBJ2-7,NA,TRBV30,once,TGTGCCTGGAGTGTATTACTCGGCTACGAGCAGTACTTC,CAWSVLLGYEQYF
TRBJ1-2,NA,TRBV28,NA,TGTGCCAGCAGTTGGCGGGGGCGAGCTAGCGCTAACTATGGCTACACCTTC,CASSWRGRASANYGYTF
TRBJ2-7,NA,TRBV18,few,TGTGCCAGCTCACAGCAGGGTAGCTACGAGCAGTACTTC,CASSQQGSYEQYF
TRBJ2-7,NA,TRBV7-8,NA,TGTGCCAGCAGCTTAGAAATTCGCAGGGTGGACGAGCAGTACTTC,CASSLEIRRVDEQYF
TRBJ1-5,TRBD1,TRBV29-1,NA,TGCAGCCCTATTCCGGGACAGGGCCGTTATCAGCCCCAGCATTTT,CSPIPGQGRYQPQHF
TRBJ1-1,NA,TRBV7-9,few,TGTGCCAGCAGCTTAGTGCCCTCAAGGAGGGACACTGAAGCTTTCTTT,CASSLVPSRRDTEAFF
TRBJ2-3,TRBD1,TRBV7-9,NA,TGTGCCAGCAGCTTATACACAGGGGGCACAGATACGCAGTATTTT,CASSLYTGGTDTQYF
TRBJ1-6,NA,TRBV27,NA,TGTGCCAGCAGTTTCGGGCAGGGGAATTCACCCCTCCACTTT,CASSFGQGNSPLHF
TRBJ2-7,NA,TRBV18,NA,TGTGCCAGCTCACTTGGCGGGAACCACTACGAGCAGTACTTC,CASSLGGNHYEQYF
TRBJ2-5,NA,TRBV11-3,NA,TGTGCCAGCAGCCGTGGACAGAGCGAGACCCAGTACTTC,CASSRGQSETQYF
TRBJ2-3,NA,TRBV3-1/TRBV3-2,NA,TGTGCCAGCAGCCTTCAGGGAGATACGCAGTATTTT,CASSLQGDTQYF
TRBJ1-1,NA,TRBV5-1,NA,TGCGCCAGCAGCCCCGCGGGGTCGGTCACTGAAGCTTTCTTT,CASSPAGSVTEAFF
TRBJ2-7,NA,TRBV3-1/TRBV3-2,NA,TGTGCCAGCAGCGCTACGGGACAAGGCTACGAGCAGTACTTC,CASSATGQGYEQYF
TRBJ1-1,TRBD1,TRBV7-3,NA,TGTGCCAGCAGCTTCTCCGGGACAGGGGAAGCTTTCTTT,CASSFSGTGEAFF